What follows are 5 T cell receptor beta chains derived from one specimen sequenced in a study. TCRdb re-called the RT-PCR reads through MiXCR, storing one row per CDR3 protein. In the table there are around 700,000 distinct CDR3 sequences, 12% to 15% of which are singletons. Sequencing used memory CD4+ T cells from blood. These receptors all come from a female donor in good health, serving as a healthy control.

This clonotype was found many times. This rearrangement joins TRBV7-3 to TRBJ2-7; possibly TRBD1 for D (6 bases). CDR1 is SGHTA and CDR2 is FQGTGA in the germline V gene. Trimming removed 3 bases at V and 5 bases at J, with 17 bases between. The CDR3 loop spans 15 amino acids. The CDR3 DNA is TGTGCCAGCAGCTTCACCTCCGGTGGGGGCCACGAGCAGTACTTC. It is translated as CASSFTSGGGHEQYF.

The DNA of the CDR3 is TGTGCCAGCAGCGGCCGGGACGACCCCTCTAGCACAGATACGCAGTATTTT. Its protein is CASSGRDDPSSTDTQYF. The chain joins TRBV3-1 to TRBJ2-3; D possibly uses TRBD1 or TRBD2 (5 bases each). Germline V gene data show CDR1 as LGHDT and CDR2 as YNNKEL (reference sequence). Trimming pared 5 bases from V and 0 bases from J, leaving 18 bases between. This CDR3 has 17 amino acids.

This clonotype was detected only a few times. The CDR3, as DNA: TGCGCCAGCAGCCAACGGGACTCCCAGACCCAGTACTTC. Residues: CASSQRDSQTQYF. The chain recombines TRBV4-3 with TRBJ2-5; the D gene is possibly TRBD2 (6 bases). The CDR3 is made up of 13 amino acids. V lost 2 bases and J 6 bases, leaving 10 bases between the germline ends. Looked up from germline, CDR1 is LGHNA and CDR2 is YSLEER.

This clonotype was detected only a few times. The chain is built from TRBV7-2 and TRBJ1-5; no clear D. Germline V gene sequence: CDR1 SGHTA, CDR2 FQGNSA. Trimming removed 2 bases at V and 6 bases at J, with 8 bases between. This CDR3 is 13 amino acids long. CDR3 loop: CASSLKGSQPQHF. The CDR3 DNA is TGTGCCAGCAGCTTAAAGGGAAGTCAGCCCCAGCATTTT.

The chain combines TRBV3-1 with TRBJ2-1, with unresolved D. The CDR3 consists of 12 residues. Trimming took 1 base from V and 7 from J, leaving 5 bases between them. CDR1 and CDR2 (germline): LGHDT, YNNKEL (reference sequence). The CDR3: CASSQGRNEQFF. CDR3 coding DNA: TGTGCCAGCAGCCAAGGTAGGAATGAGCAGTTCTTC.